The rows below give T cell receptor beta chains drawn from one sample of a study of OX40 agonist ivuxolimab in advanced cancers. Measured with immunoSEQ multiplex PCR; TCRdb has only the in-frame clones, and not every one. This table holds tens of thousands of clones, under 95% found once. Sequenced here: CD4+ or CD8+ T cells sorted from blood, sampled in a trial of the OX40 agonist ivuxolimab. These receptors were obtained from an adult with an advanced solid tumor such as melanoma, head and neck, liver or kidney cancer. Both conserved end residues are part of each CDR3. A D gene is named only where the DNA matches it firmly. Only some rows state a clone size, as once, few, many or a class for expanded clones.

v_gene,j_gene,d_gene,abundance,CDR3nt,CDR3aa
TRBV28,TRBJ2-1,-,-,TGTGCCAGCAGTTTCACGAAGCCCGTCAATGAGCAGTTCTTC,CASSFTKPVNEQFF
TRBV5-1,TRBJ2-7,TRBD2,-,TGCGCCAGCAGCAGGACTAGCGGATCCTACGAGCAGTACTTC,CASSRTSGSYEQYF
TRBV19,TRBJ2-2,-,-,TGTGCCAGTAGTATGAAGTCTCCCGGGGAGCTGTTTTTT,CASSMKSPGELFF
TRBV18,TRBJ1-1,-,-,TGTGCCAGCTCACCACGAGGGGTAAACACTGAAGCTTTCTTT,CASSPRGVNTEAFF
TRBV6-1,TRBJ2-7,-,-,TGTGCCAGCAGTGAAGTGGAGGGGACGAGCTCCTACGAGCAGTACTTC,CASSEVEGTSSYEQYF
TRBV5-1,TRBJ2-7,-,-,TGCGCCAGCAGCTTCCAAAGCACTCCTCTCTACGAGCAGTACTTC,CASSFQSTPLYEQYF
TRBV30,TRBJ1-4,TRBD1,-,TGTGCCCTTCAGGGACAGATTAATGAAAAACTGTTTTTT,CALQGQINEKLFF
TRBV28,TRBJ2-5,-,once,TGTGCCAGCACAATGGGGAGGACGGAGACCCAGTACTTC,CASTMGRTETQYF
TRBV27,TRBJ1-4,-,few,TGTGCCAGCAGTCGCGACAGATTTAATGAAAAACTGTTTTTT,CASSRDRFNEKLFF
TRBV27,TRBJ2-7,-,-,TGTGCCAGCAGTTCCCGGGGGACAAACATACCCTACGAGCAGTACTTC,CASSSRGTNIPYEQYF
TRBV19,TRBJ2-1,-,-,TGTGCCAGTAGTATATTAGAACCCTACAATGAGCAGTTCTTC,CASSILEPYNEQFF
TRBV18,TRBJ2-1,-,-,TGTGCCAGCTCACGGGGGCAAGGCGGTGAGCAGTTCTTC,CASSRGQGGEQFF
TRBV2,TRBJ2-1,-,-,TGTGCCAGCAGTTTGGAATCCGACTACAATGAGCAGTTCTTC,CASSLESDYNEQFF
TRBV9,TRBJ2-7,TRBD2,once,TGTGCCAGCAGCGTCATGCAACGGACAGGGGGCACCGGGACTAGCGGGAGTTACTCCTACGAGCAGTACTTC,CASSVMQRTGGTGTSGSYSYEQYF
TRBV9,TRBJ2-5,TRBD2,-,TGTGCCAGCAGCTCCCTCGGGGGGAGGGGCCACCAAGAGACCCAGTACTTC,CASSSLGGRGHQETQYF
TRBV5-8,TRBJ2-1,-,-,TGTGCCAGCAGCTTGGGGGCGGTCTACTACTACAATGAGCAGTTCTTC,CASSLGAVYYYNEQFF
TRBV10-3,TRBJ2-7,TRBD1,-,TGTGCCATCAGTACCAGGACAGGGGGGGCCTCCGAGCAGTACTTC,CAISTRTGGASEQYF
TRBV7-8,TRBJ2-3,TRBD2,-,TGTGCCAGCAGCTTTGGGGAGGGAGGCCGGGTGGATACGCAGTATTTT,CASSFGEGGRVDTQYF
TRBV7-2,TRBJ1-5,TRBD1,-,TGTGCCAGCAGCTCCTGGGACAGCGGCAATCAGCCCCAGCATTTT,CASSSWDSGNQPQHF
TRBV23-1,TRBJ2-3,-,-,TGCGCCAGCAGTCAACGGACTACCGGGGGCACAGATACGCAGTATTTT,CASSQRTTGGTDTQYF
TRBV21-1,TRBJ2-7,-,few,TGTGCCAGCAGCAAAGACGGGGGTGCAGACCCGACCTTTTTAGCCTACGAGCAGTACTTC,CASSKDGGADPTFLAYEQYF
TRBV12-5,TRBJ2-3,-,-,TGTGCTAGCGGTTTGGTGGGGGATACGCAGTATTTT,CASGLVGDTQYF
TRBV4-2,TRBJ1-1,-,-,TGTGCCAGCAGCCAAGATGGGGTGAACACTGAAGCTTTCTTT,CASSQDGVNTEAFF
TRBV30,TRBJ2-3,-,-,TGTGCCTGGAGCCCCAGGGGTGTAGATACGCAGTATTTT,CAWSPRGVDTQYF
TRBV27,TRBJ2-7,-,-,TGTGCCAGCAGTTTATCAGGGGTCCCTACCTACGAGCAGTACTTC,CASSLSGVPTYEQYF
TRBV7-3,TRBJ1-2,-,few,TGTGCCAGCAGCCCTGACACGAGCTATGGCTACACCTTC,CASSPDTSYGYTF
TRBV29-1,TRBJ2-7,-,-,TGCAGCGTTGGAGGATCCGGCTCCTACGAGCAGTACTTC,CSVGGSGSYEQYF
TRBV4-1,TRBJ2-7,-,-,TGCGCCAGCAGCCAAGATCAAGAGCAGTACTTC,CASSQDQEQYF
TRBV7-8,TRBJ2-1,-,-,TGTGCCAGCAGCTTAGAGCGGACCCCCTCCTACAATGAGCAGTTCTTC,CASSLERTPSYNEQFF
TRBV4-2,TRBJ1-1,TRBD1,-,TGTGCCAGCAGCCAAGATCGTAGGGACAGGGGCCTGAACACTGAAGCTTTCTTT,CASSQDRRDRGLNTEAFF
TRBV29-1,TRBJ1-3,-,once,TGCAGCGCCCAGGACGGAACGGTCTCTGGAAACACCATATATTTT,CSAQDGTVSGNTIYF
TRBV7-9,TRBJ2-5,TRBD2,-,TGTGCCAGCAGCTGGAAGCCGGGACTAGAGACTGAGACCCAGTACTTC,CASSWKPGLETETQYF
TRBV30,TRBJ2-1,-,-,TGTGCCTGGAGTGCCTACAATGAGCAGTTCTTC,CAWSAYNEQFF
TRBV30,TRBJ2-2,TRBD2,-,TGTGCCTGGAGTCAAAAGGGGCTAGCGGGGAGAACCGGGGAGCTGTTTTTT,CAWSQKGLAGRTGELFF
TRBV5-4,TRBJ1-3,-,-,TGTGCCAGCAGCCTAGGAGGACAGCGCCTCTCTGGAAACACCATATATTTT,CASSLGGQRLSGNTIYF
TRBV5-1,TRBJ1-2,TRBD1,-,TGCGCCAGCAGCTTGGGTGGGACAGCCACCTATGGCTACACCTTC,CASSLGGTATYGYTF
TRBV5-4,TRBJ1-2,TRBD1,-,TGTGCCAGCAGCTTGCGGGACAGGGGTTATGGCTACACCTTC,CASSLRDRGYGYTF
TRBV11-2,TRBJ1-1,-,few,TGTGCCAGCACCAAGGGTCCAGGTGGCGACACTGAAGCTTTCTTT,CASTKGPGGDTEAFF
TRBV5-4,TRBJ2-7,TRBD1,-,TGTGCCAGCAGCTTCGGGGACAGGGCCTACGAGCAGTACTTC,CASSFGDRAYEQYF
TRBV7-2,TRBJ2-1,-,-,TGTGCCAGCACCCGAGGGGGGGGCCTTTTCTACAATGAGCAGTTCTTC,CASTRGGGLFYNEQFF
TRBV7-6,TRBJ1-1,-,-,TGTGCCAGCAGCTTATGGAGCCAAAGGACTGAAGCTTTCTTT,CASSLWSQRTEAFF